Reported below is one TCR beta chain. No antigen is known for it. The data were obtained in a study of OX40 agonist ivuxolimab in advanced cancers. Study information: Patients were 82.7% male with ages roughly 23 to 90, mean 60. Study observations and caveats: Partial responders at 0.1-3.0 mg/kg showed near-lowest clonal expansion. More expanded clones were seen, on average, in CD8+ T cells than in CD4+.

The CDR3 totals 15 residues. The junction had 10 bases not matched to a gene; V was cut back by 3 bases and J by 7 bases. Germline CDR1 SGHRS, CDR2 YFSETQ. Profiling relied on immunoSEQ multiplex PCR, and the TCRdb table lists in-frame clones only, not all of them. The sample holds 25,000 to 35,000 clones; about 85% are singletons and the top ten take approximately 48%. The receptor was derived from an adult with an advanced solid tumor such as melanoma, head and neck, liver or kidney cancer. The J gene is TRBJ2-1, the V gene TRBV5-1; 7 nucleotides align to TRBD1. The sequencing used CD4+ or CD8+ T cells sorted from blood, collected in a trial of the OX40 agonist ivuxolimab. CDR3 residues: CASSSRQGSRNEQFF. CDR3 coding DNA: TGCGCCAGCAGCTCCAGACAGGGATCGAGGAATGAGCAGTTCTTC.